This passage covers 22 T cell receptor beta chains from one sample sequenced in a study of blood T cell repertoires in COVID-19. Generated by immunoSEQ multiplex PCR, the TCRdb table keeps only in-frame clones and is missing some. The profile shows about 420,000 clones, approximately 90% of them singletons. Sequenced material: peripheral blood. These receptors were collected from a young man with COVID-19, enrolled during active disease.

The rearrangement joins TRBV30 to TRBJ2-7; D perhaps matches TRBD2 (6 bases). CDR1 and CDR2 (germline): GTSNPN, SVGIG (reference sequence). The CDR3 contains 13 residues. Trimming pared 3 bases from V and 2 bases from J, leaving 11 bases between. CDR3 sequence: CAWRGTGPYEQYF. The DNA of the CDR3 is TGTGCCTGGAGGGGGACTGGCCCCTACGAGCAGTACTTC.

This clone was counted once. The chain carries TRBV5-1 and TRBJ1-1; 9 nucleotides align to TRBD1. V trimming: 4 bases; J trimming: 2 bases; junction bases outside the gene matches: 12. There are 17 residues in the CDR3. From germline, CDR1 is SGHRS and CDR2 YFSETQ. The CDR3 bases are TGCGCCAGCAGCACCGGGGACAGGGAAGCCATCAACACTGAAGCTTTCTTT. This encodes CASSTGDREAINTEAFF.

The chain combines TRBV3-1 (or the pseudogene TRBV3-2) with TRBJ1-1; D ambiguous. V was clipped by 0 bases and J by 0 bases, with 11 bases between them. Germline V gene data show CDR1 as LGHDT and CDR2 as YNNKEL (reference sequence). The CDR3 is made up of 16 amino acids. CDR3 region: CASSQEEKVMNTEAFF. CDR3 DNA sequence: TGTGCCAGCAGCCAAGAAGAGAAAGTGATGAACACTGAAGCTTTCTTT.

The chain joins TRBV7-9 to TRBJ2-2, with 9 bases that match TRBD2. CDR1 and CDR2 from the germline V gene are SEHNR and FQNEAQ (reference sequence). Germline trimming cut 5 bases from V and 0 bases from J; bases unmatched to any gene: 10. The CDR3 has 18 residues. The CDR3 coding sequence is TGTGCCAGCAGCCTCCGGGGTAGCGGGGGTTCGAACACCGGGGAGCTGTTTTTT. Amino acids: CASSLRGSGGSNTGELFF.

The chain recombines TRBV5-5 with TRBJ1-1; 7 nucleotides agree with TRBD1. V was clipped by 3 bases and J by 4 bases; unmatched bases: 3. Per the germline V gene, CDR1 is SGHKS and CDR2 is YYEKEE (reference sequence). This CDR3 is built from 13 residues. CDR3 bases: TGTGCCAGCAGCTCCGGGACAGTCACTGAAGCTTTCTTT. Its translation is CASSSGTVTEAFF.

This sequence joins TRBV30 and TRBJ2-7, with D possibly TRBD1 on 5 matching bases. Germline V gene sequence: CDR1 GTSNPN, CDR2 SVGIG (reference sequence). The CDR3 extends over 13 amino acids. Trimming took 2 bases from V and 5 from J, leaving 13 bases between them. In DNA form, the CDR3 reads TGTGCCTGGAGTTTAGGAACAGGCGACGAGCAGTACTTC. It codes for CAWSLGTGDEQYF. The full variable domain, rest sourced from reference TRBV30 and TRBJ2-7, is SQTIHQWPATLVQPVGSPLSLECTVEGTSNPNLYWYRQAAGRGLQLLFYSVGIGQISSEVPQNLSASRPQDRQFILSSKKLLLSDSGFYLCAWSLGTGDEQYFGPGTRLTVT.

This chain links TRBV6-5 with TRBJ1-2, with a weak D call TRBD1 (6 bases). Germline V gives CDR1 MNHEY, CDR2 SVGAGI. V was shortened by 6 bases and J by 8 bases, with 19 bases between the two germline ends. CDR3 length: 14 residues. This CDR3 reads CASSLIQGEKGYTF. The CDR3 coding sequence is TGTGCCAGCAGCCTGATACAGGGTGAGAAGGGCTACACCTTC.

This sequence joins TRBV12-5 and TRBJ2-5; a weak D match, TRBD1 (6 bases). Deletions cut 9 bases from V and 5 bases from J, with 16 bases between. CDR3 length: 13 amino acids. Per germline, CDR1 LGHNT and CDR2 FRNRAP. CDR3: CASRPDSRETQYF. In DNA, the CDR3 is TGTGCTAGCAGACCGGACAGCCGCGAGACCCAGTACTTC.

This chain uses TRBV7-3 with TRBJ2-1, with TRBD2 matching 11 bases. The ends lost 0 bases at V and 10 bases at J; junction bases unmatched: 5. Germline V gene sequence: CDR1 SGHTA, CDR2 FQGTGA. The CDR3 contains 15 residues. For the CDR3, the DNA is TGTGCCAGCAGCTTAACTACTAGCGGGAGTGGGGAGCAGTTCTTC. Translating gives CASSLTTSGSGEQFF.

The chain employs TRBV24-1 and TRBJ2-1; 8 nucleotides agree with TRBD2. V shed 1 base and J 5 bases; nucleotides not matched to a gene: 6. The CDR3 contains 16 residues. Germline CDR1 KGHDR, CDR2 SFDVKD. In nucleotides, the CDR3 is TGTGCCACCAGTGATTTTGGGGCGGGAGGAGACAATGAGCAGTTCTTC. The encoded protein is CATSDFGAGGDNEQFF.

The V call is TRBV5-4, the J call TRBJ2-5; weak D call: TRBD2 (6 bases). Trimming took off 1 base at V and 4 bases at J, with 11 bases between the two ends. Germline CDR1 reads SGHNT; CDR2 reads YYREEE (reference sequence). This CDR3 comprises 14 residues. This CDR3 is CASSLKRAVETQYF. CDR3 nucleotides: TGTGCCAGCAGCTTGAAGCGGGCGGTAGAGACCCAGTACTTC. Full variable domain (rest looked up from reference TRBV5-4 and TRBJ2-5): ETGVTQSPTHLIKTRGQQVTLRCSSQSGHNTVSWYQQALGQGPQFIFQYYREEENGRGNFPPRFSGLQFPNYSSELNVNALELDDSALYLCASSLKRAVETQYFGPGTRLLVL.

The rearrangement links TRBV10-3 to TRBJ2-2, with 10 nucleotides matching TRBD1. J lost 4 bases, V lost 5 bases, and 4 bases had no gene match. The CDR3 is made up of 15 amino acids. Germline lookup yields CDR1 ENHRY and CDR2 SYGVKD. CDR3 bases: TGTGCCATCAGTCCGGGACAGGGGAGCACCGGGGAGCTGTTTTTT. This gives the protein CAISPGQGSTGELFF.

The chain employs TRBV3-1 (or the pseudogene TRBV3-2) and TRBJ2-1, with 14 nucleotides matching TRBD2. Trimming removed 2 bases from V and 9 bases from J; junction bases left unmatched: 12. This CDR3 is built from 18 residues. The germline V gene encodes CDR1 LGHDT and CDR2 YNNKEL (reference sequence). The CDR3 DNA follows: TGTGCCAGCAGCCAACGGCTAGGACTAGCGGGGGGCCGGGGTGAGCAGTTCTTC. This encodes CASSQRLGLAGGRGEQFF.

This chain connects TRBV7-2 to TRBJ2-3; 9 bases fit TRBD2. V shed 2 bases, J shed 0 bases, and the junction held 9 bases outside the gene matches. The CDR3 length is 18 residues. Germline lookup yields CDR1 SGHTA and CDR2 FQGNSA. CDR3 nucleotide sequence: TGTGCCAGCAGCTTACGGCTAGCGGGGCGGCGAAGCACAGATACGCAGTATTTT. Protein product: CASSLRLAGRRSTDTQYF.

Turning to this clone: One end of the junction varies from germline; a read error may be responsible. The chain joins TRBV11-2 to TRBJ1-2; 7 nucleotides line up with TRBD1. Germline-derived CDR1 and CDR2 are SGHAT and FQNNGV. CDR3 length: 15 residues. CDR3 nucleotides: TGTGCCAGCAGCGTAGACAGGGCTTTGAGCTATGGCTACACCTTC. Translated: CASSVDRALSYGYTF.

The rearrangement joins TRBV9 to TRBJ1-1; D call uncertain. The CDR3 consists of 15 residues. The V gene's germline CDR1 is SGDLS and CDR2 YYNGEE. Trimming removed 0 bases from V and 6 bases from J, with 15 bases in between. CDR3 loop: CASSVEYGSRAEAFF. The CDR3 bases are TGTGCCAGCAGCGTAGAGTACGGGAGTCGGGCTGAAGCTTTCTTT.

The rearrangement joins TRBV19 to TRBJ2-2; 11 bases map to TRBD1. Trimming at V came to 1 base and at J to 6 bases, leaving 4 bases not matched to a gene. The CDR3 sequence is 16 residues long. Germline CDR1 reads LNHDA; CDR2 reads SQIVND (reference sequence). The CDR3 sequence: CASSIGDRGFPGELFF. Here the CDR3 DNA reads TGTGCCAGTAGTATAGGGGACAGGGGGTTCCCCGGGGAGCTGTTTTTT.

This clone was detected only a few times. V gene TRBV5-4 combines with J gene TRBJ2-7; TRBD1 matches 10 bases. This CDR3 has 13 amino acids. The trim removed 2 bases at V and 6 bases at J, leaving 2 bases unmatched. The germline V gene has CDR1 SGHNT and CDR2 YYREEE (reference sequence). DNA for the CDR3: TGTGCCAGCAGCTTTCGGACAGGGGGCGAGCAGTACTTC. Protein: CASSFRTGGEQYF.

The genes are TRBV4-1 and TRBJ1-3; 7 nucleotides line up with TRBD1. V trimming: 4 bases; J trimming: 0 bases; junction bases outside the gene matches: 6. The germline V gene encodes CDR1 MGHRA and CDR2 YSYEKL. The CDR3 loop spans 16 amino acids. The CDR3, as DNA: TGCGCCAGCAGCCGCCGGGACAGCTCCTCTGGAAACACCATATATTTT. This codes for CASSRRDSSSGNTIYF.

The chain is built from TRBV5-1 and TRBJ2-5; D not certain. The CDR3 consists of 14 residues. Germline V gene data show CDR1 as SGHRS and CDR2 as YFSETQ. Between the trimmed V and J ends, which lost 7 bases and 3 bases, there was a span of 16 bases. In DNA, the CDR3 is TGCGCCAGCGGCCAACCGGGTCCGGAAGAGACCCAGTACTTC. Its translation: CASGQPGPEETQYF.

The chain uses TRBV9 and TRBJ2-1, with 10 bases fitting TRBD1. Germline trimming cut 4 bases from V and 4 bases from J; bases unmatched to any gene: 5. Germline CDR1 is SGDLS and CDR2 is YYNGEE. The CDR3 has 15 amino acids. CDR3 bases: TGTGCCAGCAGCTTTCGACAGGGGGCTTACAATGAGCAGTTCTTC. As protein: CASSFRQGAYNEQFF.

The rearrangement links TRBV5-1 to TRBJ2-1; 13 bases map to TRBD2. Germline CDR1 is SGHRS and CDR2 is YFSETQ. The CDR3 is 18 residues long. The V and J ends lost 4 bases and 1 base, in that order; junction bases with no gene match: 8. This CDR3 reads CASSIGLAGEWSYNEQFF. The CDR3 DNA reads TGCGCCAGCAGCATCGGACTAGCGGGAGAATGGTCCTACAATGAGCAGTTCTTC.